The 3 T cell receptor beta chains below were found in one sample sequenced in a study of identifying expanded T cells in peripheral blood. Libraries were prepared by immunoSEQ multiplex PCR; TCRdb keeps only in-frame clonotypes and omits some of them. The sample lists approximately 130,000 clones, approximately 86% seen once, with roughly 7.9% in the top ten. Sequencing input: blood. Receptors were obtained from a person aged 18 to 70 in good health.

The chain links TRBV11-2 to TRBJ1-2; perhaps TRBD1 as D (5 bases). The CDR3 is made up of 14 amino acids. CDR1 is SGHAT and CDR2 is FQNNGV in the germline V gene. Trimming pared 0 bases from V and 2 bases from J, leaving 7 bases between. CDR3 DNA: TGTGCCAGCAGCTTAGATCGGGGGAACTATGGCTACACCTTC. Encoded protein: CASSLDRGNYGYTF. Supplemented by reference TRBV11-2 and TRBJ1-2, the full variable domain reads EAGVAQSPRYKIIEKRQSVAFWCNPISGHATLYWYQQILGQGPKLLIQFQNNGVVDDSQLPKDRFSAERLKGVDSTLKIQPAKLEDSAVYLCASSLDRGNYGYTFGSGTRLTVV.

This CDR3 is CASSFSQGTEAFF. The CDR3 DNA reads TGTGCCAGCAGCTTCTCACAGGGCACTGAAGCTTTCTTT. The rearrangement uses TRBV5-4 and TRBJ1-1, with D perhaps TRBD1 (6 bases). CDR3 length: 13 residues. Germline V gene lookup returns CDR1 SGHNT and CDR2 YYREEE (reference sequence). V lost 2 bases and J lost 4, with 9 bases in between.

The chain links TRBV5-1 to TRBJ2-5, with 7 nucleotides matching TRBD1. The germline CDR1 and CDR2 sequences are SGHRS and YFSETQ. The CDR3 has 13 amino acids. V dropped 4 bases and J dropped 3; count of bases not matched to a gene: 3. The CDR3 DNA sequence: TGCGCCAGCAGCAGACAGGGAGAAGAGACCCAGTACTTC. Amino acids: CASSRQGEETQYF.